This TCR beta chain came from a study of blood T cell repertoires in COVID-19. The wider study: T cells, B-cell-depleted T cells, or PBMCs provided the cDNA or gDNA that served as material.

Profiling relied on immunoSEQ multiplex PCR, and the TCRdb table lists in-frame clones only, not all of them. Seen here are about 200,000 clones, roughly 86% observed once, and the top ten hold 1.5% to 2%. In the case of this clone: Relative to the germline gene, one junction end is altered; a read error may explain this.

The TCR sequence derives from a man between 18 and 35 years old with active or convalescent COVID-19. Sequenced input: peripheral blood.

CDR3 in amino acids: CASNQRGGAKSYGYTF. The CDR3 coding sequence is TGCGCCAGCAACCAACGGGGGGGGGCTAAATCGTATGGCTACACCTTC. The chain has TRBV4-3 and TRBJ1-2; TRBD1 is a possible D gene (6 bases). Germline V gene lookup returns CDR1 LGHNA and CDR2 YSLEER. The CDR3 totals 16 residues.